A selection of T cell receptor beta chains follows, all from one sample in a study of STAT5B mutations in CD4+ large granular lymphocyte leukemia. The data were produced by immunoSEQ multiplex PCR, yet TCRdb's version contains in-frame clones alone and is incomplete. The table includes 23,000 or so clones, 70% to 80% detected once. Sequencing was done on a sample of CD4+ T cells from blood buffy coats. Every receptor here comes from a human donor in good health. Each CDR3 is given with its conserved first and last residue. A D gene is named only where the DNA matches it firmly. Rows may omit the clone size; those that give it use once, few, many or a size class.

>TRBJ2-3|NA|TRBV7-8|NA
CASSFRSHTDTQYF
TGTGCCAGCAGCTTCAGGTCCCACACAGATACGCAGTATTTT
>TRBJ2-7|TRBD2|TRBV4-1|NA
CASSQPLTSFYEQYF
TGCGCCAGCAGCCAACCGTTGACTAGCTTCTACGAGCAGTACTTC
>TRBJ1-2|TRBD1|TRBV9|NA
CASSVGQGGWYYGYTF
TGTGCCAGCAGCGTAGGACAGGGAGGGTGGTACTATGGCTACACCTTC
>TRBJ2-6|NA|TRBV18|few
CASSPSGANVLTF
TGTGCCAGCTCACCCTCTGGGGCCAACGTCCTGACTTTC
>TRBJ1-2|TRBD1|TRBV25-1|NA
CASSPPGQVFGYTF
TGTGCCAGCAGTCCTCCGGGACAGGTATTTGGCTACACCTTC
>TRBJ1-2|NA|TRBV7-9|NA
CASSLAGSPNYGYTF
TGTGCCAGCAGCCTCGCTGGGTCTCCTAACTATGGCTACACCTTC
>TRBJ2-3|TRBD2|TRBV10-3|NA
CAIVSGTSGSKRYAVF
TGTGCCATCGTTTCCGGGACTAGCGGGAGTAAGAGATACGCAGTATTT
>TRBJ2-5|TRBD2|TRBV2|once
CASDSPRTSGRRVMETQYF
TGTGCCAGCGACAGCCCAAGGACTAGCGGGAGACGGGTAATGGAGACCCAGTACTTC
>TRBJ2-3|TRBD2|TRBV11-3|NA
CASRGPSGYHTQYF
TGTGCCAGCAGGGGCCCTAGCGGTTACCATACGCAGTATTTT
>TRBJ1-5|NA|TRBV5-5|once
CASSLVGDSNQPQHF
TGTGCCAGCAGCTTGGTGGGGGATAGCAATCAGCCCCAGCATTTT
>TRBJ2-1|NA|TRBV7-2|NA
CASSLAAYSYNEQFF
TGTGCCAGCAGCTTAGCTGCTTACTCCTACAATGAGCAGTTCTTC
>TRBJ2-7|NA|TRBV5-1|NA
CASTRDQVGYEQYF
TGCGCCAGCACACGGGATCAGGTCGGCTACGAGCAGTACTTC
>TRBJ1-4|NA|TRBV29-1|NA
CSAALATNEKLFF
TGCAGCGCTGCTCTTGCAACTAATGAAAAACTGTTTTTT
>TRBJ2-5|NA|TRBV6-5|NA
CASSYSRTQGPETQYF
TGTGCCAGCAGTTACTCACGAACCCAGGGGCCAGAGACCCAGTACTTC
>TRBJ2-7|TRBD2|TRBV5-4|NA
CASSLGRGSDEQYF
TGTGCCAGCAGCTTGGGGCGGGGGTCCGACGAGCAGTACTTC
>TRBJ2-2|TRBD2|TRBV5-1|NA
CASSRLAGGVTGELFF
TGCGCCAGCAGCAGACTAGCGGGAGGGGTGACCGGGGAGCTGTTTTTT
>TRBJ1-1|NA|TRBV6-1|NA
CASSDLGLNTEAFF
TGTGCCAGCAGTGATTTAGGGTTGAACACTGAAGCTTTCTTT
>TRBJ1-6|NA|TRBV9|NA
CASSVDSGDSPLHF
TGTGCCAGCAGCGTAGATTCCGGGGACTCACCCCTCCACTTT
>TRBJ1-6|NA|TRBV6-6|NA
CASSQRTATNSPLHF
TGTGCCAGCAGTCAGCGGACGGCGACCAATTCACCCCTCCACTTT
>TRBJ1-3|NA|TRBV9|NA
CASSDDPSSGNTIYF
TGTGCCAGCAGCGATGACCCCAGCTCTGGAAACACCATATATTTT
>TRBJ2-7|TRBD1|TRBV10-3|NA
CAISGGTGGREQYF
TGTGCCATCAGTGGCGGGACAGGGGGCCGCGAGCAGTACTTC
>TRBJ2-7|NA|TRBV5-1|NA
CASSPGGASYEQYF
TGCGCCAGCAGCCCCGGAGGGGCCTCCTACGAGCAGTACTTC
>TRBJ2-1|NA|TRBV5-8|NA
CASSLAFRSSYNEQFF
TGTGCCAGCAGCTTGGCGTTCAGGAGCTCCTACAATGAGCAGTTCTTC
>TRBJ2-2|NA|TRBV6-6|NA
CASSSPGSELFF
TGTGCCAGCAGTTCCCCCGGGAGTGAGCTGTTTTTT
>TRBJ2-3|TRBD2|TRBV7-9|NA
CASSLTGLGLYTQYF
TGTGCCAGCAGCCTAACAGGACTAGGGCTATATACGCAGTATTTT
>TRBJ2-7|TRBD2|TRBV11-2|NA
CASSLTDSRLAGLPEQYF
TGTGCCAGCAGCTTGACTGACTCGCGACTAGCGGGACTCCCCGAGCAGTACTTC
>TRBJ2-7|NA|TRBV5-5|NA
CASSPRPGDSREQYF
TGTGCCAGCAGTCCCAGACCGGGGGACTCCCGCGAGCAGTACTTC
>TRBJ1-1|NA|TRBV11-3|once
CASSETEGQAFF
TGTGCCAGCAGCGAAACAGAGGGACAAGCTTTCTTT
>TRBJ1-1|NA|TRBV19|few
CASSIGQGNTEAFF
TGTGCCAGTAGTATAGGCCAGGGGAACACTGAAGCTTTCTTT
>TRBJ2-5|NA|TRBV7-9|once
CASSLVETQYF
TGTGCCAGCAGCTTAGTTGAGACCCAGTACTTC
>TRBJ2-3|NA|TRBV2|once
CASRFSTDTQYF
TGTGCCAGCAGATTCAGCACAGATACGCAGTATTTT
>TRBJ1-4|NA|TRBV20-1|NA
CSASKAEKLFF
TGCAGTGCTAGCAAGGCTGAAAAACTGTTTTTT
>TRBJ1-3|NA|TRBV4-1|NA
CASSQIGSGRFSGNTIYF
TGCGCCAGCAGCCAGATTGGGTCCGGACGGTTCTCTGGAAACACCATATATTTT
>TRBJ2-1|NA|TRBV29-1|NA
CSVGGGQGEQFF
TGCAGCGTTGGTGGGGGTCAAGGTGAGCAGTTCTTC